The 18 T cell receptor beta chains given below trace back to one sample, sequenced in a study of PD-L1 blockade in urothelial cancer. Noted time point: peripheral blood 6 weeks after treatment start. Libraries were prepared by immunoSEQ multiplex PCR; TCRdb keeps only in-frame clonotypes and omits some of them. In the table there are approximately 120,000 clones, about 84% of which are singletons. Sequences were derived from PBMCs, sampled around atezolizumab (anti-PD-L1) treatment. The receptors derive from a man aged 45 to 65 with urothelial cancer.

This clone was recorded only once. The chain has TRBV4-1 and TRBJ2-5, with D perhaps TRBD2 (5 bases). V was cut by 0 bases and J by 5 bases, with 7 bases left in between. CDR3 length: 13 residues. CDR1 and CDR2 (germline): MGHRA, YSYEKL. The CDR3 spells CASSQEPGETQYF. CDR3 DNA: TGCGCCAGCAGCCAAGAACCGGGGGAGACCCAGTACTTC.

The chain recombines TRBV5-1 with TRBJ2-3; a possible D gene is TRBD1 (5 bases). The CDR3 has 16 amino acids. CDR1 and CDR2 (germline): SGHRS, YFSETQ. Trimming left V 3 bases short and J 0 bases short, with 14 bases between. Here the CDR3 DNA reads TGCGCCAGCAGCTCCGGACACTTCATGAGCACAGATACGCAGTATTTT. Translating gives CASSSGHFMSTDTQYF.

This sequence joins TRBV7-9 and TRBJ1-5; D unclear. Germline values: CDR1 SEHNR, CDR2 FQNEAQ (reference sequence). V lost 3 bases, J lost 6 bases, and 12 bases lay in between. The CDR3 runs 14 residues. The DNA of the CDR3 is TGTGCCAGCAGCTTCGGGGATTACACTCAGCCCCAGCATTTT. Its translation: CASSFGDYTQPQHF.

V is TRBV4-1 and J is TRBJ2-1, with 8 bases fitting TRBD2. The CDR3 spans 17 residues. V lost 3 bases to trimming and J lost 3 bases; unmatched junction nucleotides: 10. CDR1 MGHRA and CDR2 YSYEKL come from the germline V gene. For the CDR3, the DNA is TGCGCCAGCAGCCACTCAAACCCCAGCGGGGGCTACAATGAGCAGTTCTTC. The encoded protein is CASSHSNPSGGYNEQFF.

CDR3 region: CASSPMGPEAFF. The CDR3, as DNA: TGTGCCAGCAGCCCCATGGGCCCTGAAGCTTTCTTT. The rearrangement joins TRBV7-9 to TRBJ1-1; D is unresolved. From germline, CDR1 is SEHNR and CDR2 FQNEAQ (reference sequence). The CDR3 is made up of 12 amino acids. Trimming took 5 bases from V and 6 from J, leaving 10 bases between them.

This chain joins TRBV5-1 and TRBJ1-2, with D possibly being TRBD1 (5 bases). The ends were cut back, 0 bases at V and 4 bases at J, with 19 bases in the middle. The germline CDR1 and CDR2 sequences are SGHRS and YFSETQ. CDR3 length: 17 amino acids. CDR3 DNA sequence: TGCGCCAGCAGCTTGGGCAGGGAAGGGTATACTCGCTATGGCTACACCTTC. As protein: CASSLGREGYTRYGYTF.

The sample holds a few counts of this clone. The V call is TRBV19, the J call TRBJ1-1; D gene unclear. The CDR3 spans 12 residues. The ends were cut back, 9 bases at V and 1 base at J, with 9 bases in the middle. Looked up from germline, CDR1 is LNHDA and CDR2 is SQIVND (reference sequence). Written as DNA, the CDR3 is TGTGCCAGCGGTCCGTCGAACACTGAAGCTTTCTTT. Translation: CASGPSNTEAFF.

This clone was recorded only once. The chain couples TRBV10-2 to TRBJ2-7, with D possibly TRBD2 on 5 matching bases. The CDR3 has 14 residues. Trimming removed 7 bases at V and 6 bases at J, with 19 bases between. CDR1 and CDR2 (germline): WSHSY, SAAADI. CDR3 sequence (DNA): TGCGCCAGCACCACCCTGTCGGGGTCCGGCGAGCAGTACTTC. Translated: CASTTLSGSGEQYF.

This sequence joins TRBV6-1 and TRBJ2-1; TRBD1 agrees at 9 bases. CDR3 length equals 15 residues. The germline CDR1 and CDR2 sequences are MNHNS and SASEGT. With 6 bases clipped from V and 0 bases from J, the junction kept 3 bases outside the gene matches. The CDR3 loop is CASRRGQGSYNEQFF. CDR3 coding DNA: TGTGCCAGCAGGAGGGGACAGGGCTCCTACAATGAGCAGTTCTTC.

This clone was seen only once. The chain joins TRBV28 to TRBJ1-6; 7 nucleotides agree with TRBD1. J was trimmed by 7 bases and V by 6 bases; bases with no gene match: 12. Germline V gives CDR1 MDHEN, CDR2 SYDVKM. The CDR3 length is 16 residues. DNA for the CDR3: TGTGCCAGCAGGGGGAGCCTGACAGGGAAGAATTCACCCCTCCACTTT. It yields the protein CASRGSLTGKNSPLHF.

The rearrangement joins TRBV18 to TRBJ2-3; 8 nucleotides align to TRBD2. V gave up 0 bases and J gave up 6 bases; unmatched junction bases: 8. The CDR3 has 16 amino acids. Germline values: CDR1 KGHSH, CDR2 LQKENI. CDR3 nucleotides: TGTGCCAGCTCACCACCGGGACTAGTAACGGCGGATACGCAGTATTTT. Its protein is CASSPPGLVTADTQYF.

The CDR3 sequence: CASSQDRTGYNEQFF. The CDR3 bases are TGCGCCAGCAGCCAAGACCGGACAGGGTACAATGAGCAGTTCTTC. This rearrangement joins TRBV4-1 to TRBJ2-1; 8 bases line up with TRBD1. The CDR3 covers 15 residues. The V gene's germline CDR1 is MGHRA and CDR2 YSYEKL. J gave up 4 bases and V 0 bases, and 2 bases lay outside the gene matches.

V and J are TRBV19 and TRBJ1-4, with TRBD1 identical over 10 bases. Germline CDR1 LNHDA, CDR2 SQIVND (reference sequence). The CDR3 runs to 16 residues. Unmatched junction bases numbered 9, after V lost 6 bases and J lost 5 bases. The CDR3 spells CASRGPLDRGNEKLFF. CDR3 coding DNA: TGTGCCAGTAGGGGCCCACTGGACAGGGGGAATGAAAAACTGTTTTTT. The complete variable domain, with remaining parts taken from reference TRBV19 and TRBJ1-4, reads DGGITQSPKYLFRKEGQNVTLSCEQNLNHDAMYWYRQDPGQGLRLIYYSQIVNDFQKGDIAEGYSVSREKKESFPLTVTSAQKNPTAFYLCASRGPLDRGNEKLFFGSGTQLSVL.

This clone was picked up a small number of times. The genes are TRBV6-1 and TRBJ2-7; 9 bases fit TRBD1. V was clipped by 4 bases and J by 3 bases; unmatched bases: 4. Looked up from germline, CDR1 is MNHNS and CDR2 is SASEGT. The CDR3 loop spans 14 amino acids. CDR3 DNA sequence: TGTGCCAGCAGTGGGGGACAGGGTTTCTACGAGCAGTACTTC. Translated, it gives CASSGGQGFYEQYF.

The chain has TRBV11-3 and TRBJ1-1, with D hard to call. V gave up 1 base and J gave up 7 bases, with 10 bases separating them. This CDR3 comprises 13 residues. Germline values: CDR1 SGHNT, CDR2 YENEEA. CDR3 nucleotide sequence: TGTGCCAGCAGCTTAGCTTGGGGAGGTGAAGCTTTCTTT. Translation: CASSLAWGGEAFF.

The V call is TRBV6-1, the J call TRBJ1-1, with D possibly being TRBD1 (6 bases). The CDR3 covers 14 residues. Trimming cost V 6 bases and J 1 base, with 12 bases left between them. Germline CDR1 and CDR2: MNHNS and SASEGT. CDR3 amino acids: CASRLGQTNTEAFF. In DNA, the CDR3 is TGTGCCAGCAGACTCGGACAGACGAACACTGAAGCTTTCTTT.

V usage is TRBV11-3 and J usage is TRBJ2-1, with D possibly TRBD1 on 6 matching bases. This CDR3 is built from 12 residues. Per germline, CDR1 SGHNT and CDR2 YENEEA. V shed 5 bases and J shed 8 bases, with 10 bases lying between them. The CDR3, as DNA: TGTGCCAGCAGCCCGACAGGCGATGAGCAGTTCTTC. Its protein product is CASSPTGDEQFF. Using reference TRBV11-3 and TRBJ2-1 for the parts outside the CDR3, the full variable domain is EAGVVQSPRYKIIEKKQPVAFWCNPISGHNTLYWYLQNLGQGPELLIRYENEEAVDDSQLPKDRFSAERLKGVDSTLKIQPAELGDSAVYLCASSPTGDEQFFGPGTRLTVL.

The V and J genes are TRBV19 and TRBJ2-2; 9 bases are a match to TRBD1. This CDR3 is built from 16 residues. Germline assignment: CDR1 LNHDA and CDR2 SQIVND (reference sequence). J was trimmed by 3 bases and V by 9 bases; bases with no gene match: 11. The CDR3, as DNA: TGTGCCAGCACTCCCACAGGGGGCGCGGACACCGGGGAGCTGTTTTTT. As protein: CASTPTGGADTGELFF.